Following are 25 T cell receptor beta chains from one sample sequenced in a study of shared clonotypes between healthy human individuals. The naive CD8 fraction comprised CD45RO-negative cells positively selected for CCR7 and excluded terminally differentiated effector memory CD45RA+ cells. Repertoires were generated with immunoSEQ multiplex PCR, while TCRdb's copy carries only in-frame clones and drops some. The sample lists roughly 2.1 million clones; about 92% were seen once. Sequenced: naive CD8+ T cells from PBMCs. The origin of the receptors is a man aged 18 to 30 in good health. Some clones in this sample may be carry-over from other donors' samples.

The gene calls are TRBV7-9 and TRBJ2-2; D may be TRBD1 (5 bases). CDR1 SEHNR and CDR2 FQNEAQ come from the germline V gene (reference sequence). With 3 bases removed from V and 4 bases from J, the gap between germline ends came to 15 bases. The CDR3 length is 16 residues. The DNA of the CDR3 is TGTGCCAGCAGCTTCCCCCAGGGCGAGAGCACCGGGGAGCTGTTTTTT. It specifies CASSFPQGESTGELFF.

The chain couples TRBV27 to TRBJ1-2; D is perhaps TRBD1 (5 bases). The germline CDR1 and CDR2 sequences are MNHEY and SMNVEV (reference sequence). This CDR3 is built from 14 residues. The V and J ends lost 6 bases and 4 bases respectively, with 15 bases between them. The CDR3 reads CASSQLAGTYGYTF. The CDR3 coding sequence is TGTGCCAGCAGCCAGCTCGCGGGGACCTATGGCTACACCTTC.

J is TRBJ1-2 and V is TRBV5-1, with 9 nucleotides matching TRBD1. Germline V gene data show CDR1 as SGHRS and CDR2 as YFSETQ. J gave up 7 bases and V 2 bases, and 9 bases lay outside the gene matches. CDR3 size: 15 residues. The CDR3 bases are TGCGCCAGCAGCTTATCGGACAGGGGTTGGATTGGCTACACCTTC. Its translation is CASSLSDRGWIGYTF.

This rearrangement joins TRBV2 to TRBJ2-1, with 7 positions matching TRBD2. The CDR3 is 12 residues long. Trimming at V came to 6 bases and at J to 16 bases, leaving 12 bases not matched to a gene. The germline gives CDR1 SNHLY, CDR2 FYNNEI. The CDR3 nucleotides read TGTGCCAGCAGCTCCCGCCCTAGCGGACCATTCTTC. Translated, it gives CASSSRPSGPFF. The full variable domain, completed using reference TRBV2 and TRBJ2-1, is EPEVTQTPSHQVTQMGQEVILRCVPISNHLYFYWYRQILGQKVEFLVSFYNNEISEKSEIFDDQFSVERPDGSNFTLKIRSTKLEDSAMYFCASSSRPSGPFFGPGTRLTVL.

A note on this clone: Other DNA sequences in the sample encode the same CDR3. The CDR3 bases are TGCAGCGTTGTAGGGCGGGAGTCCTACAATGAGCAGTTCTTC. The encoded protein is CSVVGRESYNEQFF. This chain uses TRBV29-1 with TRBJ2-1, with 7 positions matching TRBD2. Trimming removed 4 bases from V and 1 base from J; junction bases left unmatched: 4. Germline V CDR1 and CDR2: SQVTM, ANQGSEA. The CDR3 covers 14 residues.

The chain couples TRBV7-8 to TRBJ2-7; D possibly corresponds to TRBD1 (6 bases). Trimming cost V 2 bases and J 0 bases, with 14 bases left between them. Per germline, CDR1 SGHVS and CDR2 FQNEAQ. The CDR3 has 16 residues. CDR3 sequence reads: CASSLPPVGASYEQYF. The CDR3 DNA is TGTGCCAGCAGCTTACCTCCGGTGGGGGCCTCCTACGAGCAGTACTTC.

The chain joins TRBV7-3 to TRBJ1-2, with D perhaps TRBD1 (5 bases). The CDR3 contains 15 residues. Germline assignment: CDR1 SGHTA and CDR2 FQGTGA. V lost 5 bases, J lost 6 bases, and 19 bases lay in between. This chain's CDR3 is CASSPGTAPEHGYTF. The CDR3 DNA is TGTGCCAGCAGCCCTGGGACGGCACCAGAACATGGCTACACCTTC.

The chain employs TRBV29-1 and TRBJ1-1; D remains ambiguous. The ends were cut back, 0 bases at V and 0 bases at J, with 8 bases in the middle. Germline assignment: CDR1 SQVTM and CDR2 ANQGSEA. The CDR3 runs to 14 residues. CDR3 coding DNA: TGCAGCGTTGAAGATCACGGCATGAACACTGAAGCTTTCTTT. It codes for CSVEDHGMNTEAFF.

The rearrangement joins TRBV14 to TRBJ2-3, with 10 bases that match TRBD2. This CDR3 has 14 residues. Germline CDR1 and CDR2: SGHDN and FVKESK. V dropped 6 bases and J dropped 4; count of bases not matched to a gene: 4. The CDR3 is CASSLGLASDTQYF. The CDR3, as DNA: TGTGCCAGCAGTCTGGGACTAGCGTCAGATACGCAGTATTTT.

This chain connects TRBV6-5 to TRBJ2-3; D could derive from TRBD1 or TRBD2 (5 bases each). Germline CDR1 reads MNHEY; CDR2 reads SVGAGI. This CDR3 has 16 residues. Trimming removed 0 bases at V and 4 bases at J, with 14 bases between. CDR3 nucleotides: TGTGCCAGCAGTTACTCGACGGCAGGGACGGCAGATACGCAGTATTTT. Amino acid sequence: CASSYSTAGTADTQYF.

The sample holds one count of this clone. This chain joins TRBV19 and TRBJ2-2; no definite D call. V was trimmed by 8 bases and J by 3 bases, leaving 10 bases between them. This CDR3 comprises 13 residues. CDR1 is LNHDA, CDR2 SQIVND, per germline (reference sequence). CDR3 protein: CASDSAYTGELFF. In DNA, the CDR3 is TGTGCCAGTGACTCAGCGTACACCGGGGAGCTGTTTTTT.

J is TRBJ2-5 and V is TRBV29-1, with 8 bases that match TRBD1. CDR1 is SQVTM, CDR2 ANQGSEA, per germline. The CDR3 is 12 residues long. V lost 7 bases, J lost 5 bases, and 6 bases stayed unmatched. CDR3 bases: TGCAGCGGCACGGACAGGGAGGAGACCCAGTACTTC. It encodes CSGTDREETQYF.

The gene calls are TRBV28 and TRBJ2-5, with 7 bases aligning to TRBD2. V dropped 10 bases and J dropped 1; count of bases not matched to a gene: 12. Germline CDR1 and CDR2: MDHEN and SYDVKM. CDR3 length: 15 residues. CDR3 residues: CATAGRESRQETQYF. The DNA of the CDR3 is TGTGCCACCGCCGGGCGGGAGTCCCGCCAAGAGACCCAGTACTTC.

The chain links TRBV27 to TRBJ2-7; the match to TRBD2 covers 9 bases. The CDR3 totals 14 residues. The junction had 11 bases not matched to a gene; V was cut back by 2 bases and J by 12 bases. Germline-derived CDR1 and CDR2 are MNHEY and SMNVEV (reference sequence). CDR3 region: CASSLERLAGTLYF. CDR3 in DNA: TGTGCCAGCAGTTTAGAGCGGCTAGCGGGAACCCTGTACTTC.

The chain recombines TRBV7-2 with TRBJ2-1; 14 bases fit TRBD2. V lost 4 bases to trimming and J lost 7 bases; unmatched junction nucleotides: 3. The CDR3 spans 15 residues. The germline V gene has CDR1 SGHTA and CDR2 FQGNSA. This chain's CDR3 is CASSSTSGRANEQFF. CDR3 nucleotides: TGTGCCAGCAGCTCGACTAGCGGGAGGGCAAATGAGCAGTTCTTC.

This chain links TRBV4-1 with TRBJ2-1, with D tentatively TRBD2 (6 bases). The V and J ends lost 0 bases and 5 bases respectively, with 20 bases between them. The germline V gene has CDR1 MGHRA and CDR2 YSYEKL. The CDR3 contains 18 residues. The CDR3 loop is CASSQESRRRDFHNEQFF. The CDR3 DNA is TGCGCCAGCAGCCAAGAATCCCGACGGCGGGACTTTCACAATGAGCAGTTCTTC.

V usage is TRBV11-2 and J usage is TRBJ2-1, with 7 bases aligning to TRBD2. Per the germline V gene, CDR1 is SGHAT and CDR2 is FQNNGV. The CDR3 has 16 amino acids. V trimming: 5 bases; J trimming: 5 bases; junction bases outside the gene matches: 12. The DNA of the CDR3 is TGTGCCAGCAGCGGACCGGGGGGAGAATTCGACAATGAGCAGTTCTTC. It translates to CASSGPGGEFDNEQFF.

This clone was seen just once. The V gene is TRBV18, the J gene TRBJ2-3, with D perhaps matching TRBD1 or TRBD2 (6 bases each). The CDR3 has 16 residues. CDR1 KGHSH and CDR2 LQKENI come from the germline V gene. V lost 3 bases and J lost 1, with 14 bases in between. CDR3 in amino acids: CASSPLTRGRTDTQYF. DNA of the CDR3: TGTGCCAGCTCACCTTTGACACGGGGGCGCACAGATACGCAGTATTTT.

This rearrangement joins TRBV18 to TRBJ2-7, with TRBD1 matching over 7 bases. Germline trimming cut 2 bases from V and 2 bases from J; bases unmatched to any gene: 3. The CDR3 has 14 amino acids. From germline, CDR1 is KGHSH and CDR2 LQKENI. The CDR3 DNA reads TGTGCCAGCTCACCAGACAGGGCAACCTACGAGCAGTACTTC. Its translation: CASSPDRATYEQYF. The whole variable domain, remainder taken from reference TRBV18 and TRBJ2-7, is NAGVMQNPRHLVRRRGQEARLRCSPMKGHSHVYWYRQLPEEGLKFMVYLQKENIIDESGMPKERFSAEFPKEGPSILRIQQVVRGDSAAYFCASSPDRATYEQYFGPGTRLTVT.

V and J are TRBV27 and TRBJ2-3; 7 bases agree with TRBD2. This CDR3 comprises 16 residues. V shed 0 bases and J 3 bases; nucleotides not matched to a gene: 6. CDR1 and CDR2 from the germline V gene are MNHEY and SMNVEV (reference sequence). Here the CDR3 reads CASSLSAGVVTDTQYF. The CDR3 bases are TGTGCCAGCAGTTTATCGGCGGGAGTAGTGACAGATACGCAGTATTTT.

About this clone: Other DNA sequences in this sample translate to the same CDR3. The genes are TRBV18 and TRBJ2-1; D not resolved. The V gene lost 3 bases and the J gene lost 8 bases, with 8 bases spanning the gap. This CDR3 comprises 12 residues. Looked up from germline, CDR1 is KGHSH and CDR2 is LQKENI. The CDR3 DNA is TGTGCCAGCTCACCGTCTTCCTATGAGCAGTTCTTC. It specifies CASSPSSYEQFF.

V usage is TRBV9 and J usage is TRBJ2-1; 13 nucleotides align to TRBD2. Unmatched junction bases numbered 6, after V lost 3 bases and J lost 3 bases. Germline values: CDR1 SGDLS, CDR2 YYNGEE. CDR3 size: 17 residues. The CDR3 loop reads CASSARLAGGVYNEQFF. The CDR3 nucleotides are TGTGCCAGCAGCGCTAGACTAGCGGGAGGTGTCTACAATGAGCAGTTCTTC.

This chain links TRBV7-9 with TRBJ1-5, with 7 bases lining up with TRBD1. The CDR3 spans 15 residues. From germline, CDR1 is SEHNR and CDR2 FQNEAQ (reference sequence). The V segment lost 0 bases and the J segment 7 bases; nucleotides outside the gene matches: 6. For the CDR3, the DNA is TGTGCCAGCAGCTTAGCTGGACAGGTCGGGCAGCCCCAGCATTTT. It yields the protein CASSLAGQVGQPQHF.

A remark on this clone: This specimen includes other DNA sequences encoding the same CDR3. The chain carries TRBV19 and TRBJ2-7; the D is unclear. Germline-derived CDR1 and CDR2 are LNHDA and SQIVND (reference sequence). Trimming pared 0 bases from V and 0 bases from J, leaving 9 bases between. The CDR3 totals 15 residues. This CDR3 reads CASSIDSGDSYEQYF. The CDR3 DNA is TGTGCCAGTAGTATAGATTCAGGTGACTCCTACGAGCAGTACTTC.

The J gene is TRBJ1-2, the V gene TRBV27; D is perhaps TRBD1 (5 bases). The CDR3 is made up of 14 amino acids. Germline V CDR1 and CDR2: MNHEY, SMNVEV (reference sequence). V shed 6 bases and J shed 1 base, with 12 bases lying between them. The DNA of the CDR3 is TGTGCCAGCAGGGTGTTGGGGGGTAACTATGGCTACACCTTC. Translating gives CASRVLGGNYGYTF.